Below, 8 T cell receptor beta chains from the same sample are listed, as sequenced in a study of CD8+ T cells in alopecia areata. Investigators isolated RNA and reverse transcribed it into cDNA to act as the sequencing template. Repertoires were generated with immunoSEQ multiplex PCR, while TCRdb's copy carries only in-frame clones and drops some. The sample holds about 200,000 clones, around 50% seen once. The sample consisted of CD8+ T cells sorted from blood. The source of these receptors is a human donor in good health.

This clone was observed a single time. The genes are TRBV7-8 and TRBJ1-5; D possibly corresponds to TRBD1 (5 bases). V was shortened by 3 bases and J by 6 bases, with 18 bases between the two germline ends. The CDR3 is 16 amino acids. Germline V gene sequence: CDR1 SGHVS, CDR2 FQNEAQ. In DNA, the CDR3 is TGTGCCAGCAGCTTGGGGACCTTCCCCTGGGGTCAGCCCCAGCATTTT. This codes for CASSLGTFPWGQPQHF.

This clone has just a few counts. The J gene is TRBJ2-5, the V gene TRBV29-1; D ambiguous. The V gene's germline CDR1 is SQVTM and CDR2 ANQGSEA. The CDR3 sequence is 12 residues long. V gave up 8 bases and J gave up 6 bases, with 16 bases separating them. CDR3 bases: TGCAGCCCGAGACCGGCGGTACAGACCCAGTACTTC. Translation: CSPRPAVQTQYF.

This clone is a singleton in its sample. This chain connects TRBV4-1 to TRBJ2-6, with no clear D. The germline gives CDR1 MGHRA, CDR2 YSYEKL. Trimming pared 1 base from V and 0 bases from J, leaving 4 bases between. CDR3 length: 15 residues. DNA for the CDR3: TGCGCCAGCAGCCAAGGCCACTCTGGGGCCAACGTCCTGACTTTC. This codes for CASSQGHSGANVLTF.

This chain connects TRBV2 to TRBJ2-1; D perhaps matches TRBD2 (6 bases). The CDR3 is 11 residues long. Germline assignment: CDR1 SNHLY and CDR2 FYNNEI. Trimming stripped 8 bases from V and 7 bases from J, with 9 bases between. The CDR3 reads CASLGRNEQFF. The CDR3 DNA reads TGTGCCAGCCTGGGGAGGAATGAGCAGTTCTTC.

This chain connects TRBV4-1 to TRBJ1-3; D unresolved. CDR1 is MGHRA, CDR2 YSYEKL, per germline. The V gene lost 4 bases and the J gene lost 0 bases, with 13 bases spanning the gap. This CDR3 has 16 residues. This chain's CDR3 is CASSLLPWNSGNTIYF. The CDR3 nucleotides are TGCGCCAGCAGCCTCCTCCCATGGAACTCTGGAAACACCATATATTTT.

Remarks on this clone: This CDR3 is also generated by other DNA sequences in the sample. The genes are TRBV29-1 and TRBJ2-7; 7 bases map to TRBD1. CDR1 is SQVTM, CDR2 ANQGSEA, per germline. The CDR3 covers 13 residues. The ends lost 1 base at V and 1 base at J; junction bases unmatched: 1. Written as DNA, the CDR3 is TGCAGCGTTGAAGCGGACAGGTCCTACGAGCAGTACTTC. It codes for CSVEADRSYEQYF.

V gene TRBV4-1 combines with J gene TRBJ1-1, with D unclear. Germline assignment: CDR1 MGHRA and CDR2 YSYEKL. V was cut by 4 bases and J by 8 bases, with 11 bases left in between. This CDR3 spans 12 amino acids. CDR3 DNA sequence: TGCGCCAGCAGCCCCGACACCGTGGAAGCTTTCTTT. Translated: CASSPDTVEAFF.

This chain links TRBV9 with TRBJ2-5; D is unclear. The CDR3 is 15 amino acids. Germline V CDR1 and CDR2: SGDLS, YYNGEE. Between the trimmed V and J ends, which lost 0 bases and 1 base, there was a span of 10 bases. The CDR3 spells CASSVGGFGQETQYF. In DNA form, the CDR3 reads TGTGCCAGCAGCGTAGGTGGGTTCGGCCAAGAGACCCAGTACTTC.